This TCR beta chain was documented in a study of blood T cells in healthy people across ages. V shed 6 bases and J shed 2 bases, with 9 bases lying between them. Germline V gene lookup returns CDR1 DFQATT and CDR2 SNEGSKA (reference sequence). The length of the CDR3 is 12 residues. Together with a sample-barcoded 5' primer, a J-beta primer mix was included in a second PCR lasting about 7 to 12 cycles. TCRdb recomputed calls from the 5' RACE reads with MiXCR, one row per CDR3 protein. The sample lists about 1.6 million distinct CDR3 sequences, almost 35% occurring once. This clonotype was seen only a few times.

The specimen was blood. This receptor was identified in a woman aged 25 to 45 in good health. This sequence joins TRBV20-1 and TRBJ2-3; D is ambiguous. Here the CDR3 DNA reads TGCAGTGCCCCGCTAAACACAGATACGCAGTATTTT. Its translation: CSAPLNTDTQYF.